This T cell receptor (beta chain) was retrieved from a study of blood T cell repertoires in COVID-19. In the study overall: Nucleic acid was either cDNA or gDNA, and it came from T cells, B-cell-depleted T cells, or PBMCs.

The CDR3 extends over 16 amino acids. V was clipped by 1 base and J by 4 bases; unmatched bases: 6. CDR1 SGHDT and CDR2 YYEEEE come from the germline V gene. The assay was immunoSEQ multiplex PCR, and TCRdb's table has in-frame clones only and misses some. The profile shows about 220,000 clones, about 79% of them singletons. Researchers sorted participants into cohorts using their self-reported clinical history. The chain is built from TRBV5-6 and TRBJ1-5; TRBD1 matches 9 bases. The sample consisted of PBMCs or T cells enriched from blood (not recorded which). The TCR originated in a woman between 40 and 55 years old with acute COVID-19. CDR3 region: CASSLQGQGYNQPQHF. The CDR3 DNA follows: TGTGCCAGCAGCTTGCAGGGACAGGGATATAATCAGCCCCAGCATTTT. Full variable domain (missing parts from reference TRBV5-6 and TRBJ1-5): DAGVTQSPTHLIKTRGQQVTLRCSPKSGHDTVSWYQQALGQGPQFIFQYYEEEERQRGNFPDRFSGHQFPNYSSELNVNALLLGDSALYLCASSLQGQGYNQPQHFGDGTRLSIL.